Here is one T cell receptor beta chain with its context. Cohort placement rested on clinical history that participants reported themselves. Per the germline V gene, CDR1 is MNHEY and CDR2 is SMNVEV (reference sequence). With 2 bases clipped from V and 2 bases from J, the junction kept 8 bases outside the gene matches. This CDR3 has 16 amino acids. The data belong to a study of blood T cell repertoires in COVID-19. The overall study: T cells, B-cell-depleted T cells, or PBMCs supplied cDNA or gDNA.

As processed by the authors: Amplification of reference gene primers provided the estimated nucleated cell counts. Data came from immunoSEQ multiplex PCR; TCRdb stores just in-frame clones and leaves some out. V, J and clone size are taken as reported in that table, and D and trimming were inferred from the DNA itself. The top ten clones hold 1.4% to 1.5% of a sample with around 400,000 clones, 70% to 90% of them seen once. The receptor's source is a woman between 18 and 29 years old who had been exposed to COVID-19. The genes are TRBV27 and TRBJ2-5; TRBD2 aligns across 7 bases. The sequencing input was PBMCs or T cells enriched from blood (not recorded which). The CDR3 DNA is TGTGCCAGCAGTTTAGGAGGTAGCGGGCTACAAGAGACCCAGTACTTC. It specifies CASSLGGSGLQETQYF.